This entry lists 4 T cell receptor beta chains sequenced from one sample in a study of blood T cells in healthy people across ages. A second PCR, run for about 6 to 12 cycles, used a sample-barcoded 5' primer plus a J-beta primer mix. TCRdb passed the 5' RACE reads through MiXCR, listing each CDR3 protein once. This table holds about 940,000 distinct CDR3 sequences, around 49% found once. Sequenced sample: blood. All receptors come from a young man in good health.

CDR3 nucleotide sequence: TGTGCCAGCAGTGAAGTCTTCAACAGGGGCGGTGAGCAGTTCTTC. Its protein is CASSEVFNRGGEQFF. This rearrangement joins TRBV6-1 to TRBJ2-1, with 7 bases that match TRBD1. The CDR3 sequence is 15 residues long. After removal of 1 base from V and 9 bases from J, the junction contained 9 bases not matched to a gene. Germline lookup yields CDR1 MNHNS and CDR2 SASEGT.

This clonotype was found once. The rearrangement uses TRBV7-2 and TRBJ1-2; D not resolved. Germline V gene sequence: CDR1 SGHTA, CDR2 FQGNSA. Between the trimmed V and J ends, which lost 4 bases and 4 bases, there was a span of 16 bases. The CDR3 runs to 15 residues. This CDR3 is CASSSNQESSYGYTF. The DNA of the CDR3 is TGTGCCAGCAGCTCTAACCAGGAATCTAGCTATGGCTACACCTTC.

The V gene is TRBV29-1, the J gene TRBJ2-1; 11 bases line up with TRBD1. The DNA matches TRBJ2-7 better at its end, which makes the J call doubtful. From germline, CDR1 is SQVTM and CDR2 ANQGSEA. CDR3 length equals 16 residues. The CDR3 reads CSVERTGGRSYNEQYF. The CDR3 coding sequence is TGCAGCGTTGAAAGGACAGGGGGCCGCTCCTACAATGAGCAGTACTTC.

The chain uses TRBV7-2 and TRBJ2-1, with TRBD2 identical over 15 bases. In germline, CDR1 is SGHTA, CDR2 FQGNSA. Trimming cost V 2 bases and J 3 bases; bases outside gene matches: 11. This CDR3 spans 20 amino acids. CDR3 in DNA: TGTGCCAGCAGCTTAATATCTGGGACTAGCGGGGGGAGACTCTACAATGAGCAGTTCTTC. This codes for CASSLISGTSGGRLYNEQFF.